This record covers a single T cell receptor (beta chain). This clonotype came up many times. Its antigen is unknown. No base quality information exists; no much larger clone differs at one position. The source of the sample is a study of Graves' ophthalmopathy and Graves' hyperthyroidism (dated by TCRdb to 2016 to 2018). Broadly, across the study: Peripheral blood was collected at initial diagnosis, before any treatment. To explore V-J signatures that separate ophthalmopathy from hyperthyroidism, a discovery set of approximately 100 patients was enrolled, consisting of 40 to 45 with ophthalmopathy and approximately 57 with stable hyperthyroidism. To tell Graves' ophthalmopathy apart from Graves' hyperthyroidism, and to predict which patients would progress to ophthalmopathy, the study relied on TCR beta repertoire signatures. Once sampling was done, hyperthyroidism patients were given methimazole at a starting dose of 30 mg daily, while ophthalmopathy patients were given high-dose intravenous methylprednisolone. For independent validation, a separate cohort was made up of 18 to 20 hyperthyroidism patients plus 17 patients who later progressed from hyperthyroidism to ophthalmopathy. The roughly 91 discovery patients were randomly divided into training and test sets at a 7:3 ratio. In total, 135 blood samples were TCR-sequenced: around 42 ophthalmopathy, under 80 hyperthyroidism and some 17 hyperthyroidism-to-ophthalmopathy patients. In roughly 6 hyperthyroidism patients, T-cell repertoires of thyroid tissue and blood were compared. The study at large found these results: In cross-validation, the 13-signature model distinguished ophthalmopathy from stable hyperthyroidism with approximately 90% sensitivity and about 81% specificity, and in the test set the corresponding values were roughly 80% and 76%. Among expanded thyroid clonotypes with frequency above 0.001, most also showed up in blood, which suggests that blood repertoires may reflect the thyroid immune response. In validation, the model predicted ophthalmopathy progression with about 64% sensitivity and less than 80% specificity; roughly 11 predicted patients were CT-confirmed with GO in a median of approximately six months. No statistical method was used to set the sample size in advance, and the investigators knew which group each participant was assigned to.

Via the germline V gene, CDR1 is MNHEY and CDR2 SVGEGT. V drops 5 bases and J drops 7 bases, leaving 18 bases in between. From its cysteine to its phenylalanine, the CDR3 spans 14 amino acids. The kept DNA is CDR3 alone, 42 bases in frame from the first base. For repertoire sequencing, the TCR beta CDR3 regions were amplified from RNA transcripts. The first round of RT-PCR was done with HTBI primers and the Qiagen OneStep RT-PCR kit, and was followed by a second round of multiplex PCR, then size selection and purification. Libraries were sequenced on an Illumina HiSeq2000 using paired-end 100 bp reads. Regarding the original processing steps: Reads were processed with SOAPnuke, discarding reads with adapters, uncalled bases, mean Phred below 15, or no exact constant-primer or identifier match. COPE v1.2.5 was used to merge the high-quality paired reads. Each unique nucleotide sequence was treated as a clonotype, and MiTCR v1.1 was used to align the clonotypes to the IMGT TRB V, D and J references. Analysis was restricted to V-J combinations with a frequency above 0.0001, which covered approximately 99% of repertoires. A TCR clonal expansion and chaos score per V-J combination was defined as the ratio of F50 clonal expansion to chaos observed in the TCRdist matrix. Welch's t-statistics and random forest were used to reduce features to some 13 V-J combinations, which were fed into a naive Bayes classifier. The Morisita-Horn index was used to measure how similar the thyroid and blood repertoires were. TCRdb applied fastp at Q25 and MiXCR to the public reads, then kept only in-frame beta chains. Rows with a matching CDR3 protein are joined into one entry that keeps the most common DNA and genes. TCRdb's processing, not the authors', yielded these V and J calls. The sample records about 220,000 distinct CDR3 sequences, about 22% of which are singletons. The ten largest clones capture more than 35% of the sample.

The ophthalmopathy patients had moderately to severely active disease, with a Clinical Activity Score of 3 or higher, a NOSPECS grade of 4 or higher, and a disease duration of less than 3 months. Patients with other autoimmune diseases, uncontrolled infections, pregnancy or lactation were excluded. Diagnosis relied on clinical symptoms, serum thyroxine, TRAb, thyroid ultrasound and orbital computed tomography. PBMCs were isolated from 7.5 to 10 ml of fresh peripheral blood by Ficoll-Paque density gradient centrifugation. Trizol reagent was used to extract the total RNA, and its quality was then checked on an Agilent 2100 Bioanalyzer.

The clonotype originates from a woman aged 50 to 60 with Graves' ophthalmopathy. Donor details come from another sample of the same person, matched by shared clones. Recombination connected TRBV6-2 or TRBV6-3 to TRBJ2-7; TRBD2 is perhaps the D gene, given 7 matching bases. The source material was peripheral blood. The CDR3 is CASSPRGGRREQYF. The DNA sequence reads TGTGCCAGCAGTCCGAGGGGGGGCCGACGGGAGCAGTACTTC.